This T cell receptor beta chain was recorded in a study of cytomegalovirus exposure and HLA in healthy donors. As for the study in general: An early release of data contained approximately 80 million unique TCRs, which came from HLA-typed donors. Notes on the study in general: At a 0.05 false discovery rate, a later analysis found approximately 17,000 TCR beta sequences to be associated with HLA alleles. Listed as cytomegalovirus-associated were 150 to 200 TCR beta chains.

With regard to this clone: Its antigen remains unidentified. This specimen includes other DNA sequences encoding the same CDR3.

Vbeta (60) and Jbeta (13) primers were used in the PCR. Method: immunoSEQ multiplex PCR; TCRdb's copy keeps in-frame clones and lacks some. The sample gives more than 70,000 clones, 77% of which show up once; roughly 3% is in the top ten. Input material: PBMCs. The TCR comes from a man aged 45-65 years in good health and CMV-seropositive.

This CDR3 reads CASISIAGGSGANVLTF. CDR3 nucleotides: TGTGCCAGTATAAGTATTGCGGGAGGGTCTGGGGCCAACGTCCTGACTTTC. This chain connects TRBV19 to TRBJ2-6; 9 bases line up with TRBD2. V gave up 7 bases and J gave up 1 base; unmatched junction bases: 8. The CDR3 runs 17 residues. Germline CDR1 and CDR2: LNHDA and SQIVND (reference sequence). Full variable domain (remainder filled in from reference TRBV19 and TRBJ2-6): DGGITQSPKYLFRKEGQNVTLSCEQNLNHDAMYWYRQDPGQGLRLIYYSQIVNDFQKGDIAEGYSVSREKKESFPLTVTSAQKNPTAFYLCASISIAGGSGANVLTFGAGSRLTVL.